This T cell receptor beta chain is from a study of blood T cell repertoires in COVID-19. Study-wide background: The United States, Italy and Spain provided the acute and convalescent COVID-19 samples. Sample material is recorded as cDNA or gDNA derived from T cells, B-cell-depleted T cells, or PBMCs.

The protocol was immunoSEQ multiplex PCR, while the TCRdb copy is restricted to in-frame clones and leaves out a portion. Here the sample spans fewer than 250,000 clones, around four fifths being singletons. Sequences were obtained from peripheral blood. This TCR derives from a human donor in a cohort sampled during active COVID-19.

In DNA, the CDR3 is TGTGCCATCAGTGATAGTCGGAGACCCCTATACGGCTACACCTTC. Its translation: CAISDSRRPLYGYTF. The chain recombines TRBV10-3 with TRBJ1-2; D gene uncertain. CDR1 is ENHRY, CDR2 SYGVKD, per germline. The CDR3 is 15 residues long. V lost 3 bases and J lost 8, with 19 bases in between.